These T cell receptor beta chains were read from a single sample in a study of T cell responses to AZD1222 COVID-19 vaccine. Assay: immunoSEQ multiplex PCR; the TCRdb copy retains only in-frame clones and omits some. This sample has 130,000 or so clones, with around 89% found just once. This specimen was peripheral blood, taken on day 0 of AZD1222 vaccination. The receptor source for this set is an adult in good health. Both conserved end residues are part of each CDR3. The order of the fields is V gene, CDR3 protein.

TRBV7-2 | CASSQSLGASNIQYF
TRBV5-1 | CASSLDSSEAFF
TRBV10-2 | CASRENSNQPQHF
TRBV11-2 | CASSPPAASYEQYF
TRBV5-1 | CASSPRTGRLSGYTF
TRBV19 | CASSISRAYEQYF
TRBV5-4 | CASSLDPVLAGAKGYEQYF
TRBV6-5 | CASSYLGRYGYTF
TRBV5-4 | CASSLSGPLSYEQYF
TRBV4-2 | CASSQGGSINEQYF
TRBV28 | CASCRVNTEAFF
TRBV18 | CASSPLPEGWEQFF
TRBV28 | CASSWTESLPNYGYTF
TRBV6-5 | CASSYSTISGKEQYF
TRBV7-9 | CASSRRTGNPNEKLFF
TRBV4-2 | CASSRPPGQGTHEQYF
TRBV9 | CASSAFTGGERSYTF
TRBV2 | CASSELGNTIYF
TRBV6-2/TRBV6-3 | CASSLQGAQYEQYF
TRBV27 | CASSPLGNEQFF
TRBV5-6 | CASSLGGHLNTEAFF
TRBV13 | CASSLEELAGARDTQYF
TRBV4-1 | CASSLRDTSNYGYTF